A selection of T cell receptor beta chains follows, all from one sample in a study of OX40 agonist ivuxolimab in advanced cancers. TCRdb keeps only in-frame clones here, not all; method: immunoSEQ multiplex PCR. Of roughly 25,000 clones detected, more than 70% appear once; the ten largest clones hold 11% to 15%. The input for sequencing was CD4+ or CD8+ T cells sorted from blood, taken in a trial of the OX40 agonist ivuxolimab. Source of these receptors: an adult with an advanced solid tumor such as melanoma, head and neck, liver or kidney cancer. The CDR3 runs from the conserved cysteine through the conserved F or W. The D gene is left open where the match is weak. The size entry is marked missing in some rows and otherwise reads once, few, many or a size class.

size,V,J,D,CDR3,DNA
NA,TRBV5-6,TRBJ2-1,NA,CASSSPAALSGNEQFF,TGTGCCAGCAGTTCCCCGGCGGCCCTGTCTGGCAATGAGCAGTTCTTC
NA,TRBV18,TRBJ1-2,NA,CASSPPAYYGYTF,TGTGCCAGCTCACCACCAGCGTACTATGGCTACACCTTC
NA,TRBV6-5,TRBJ1-1,NA,CASSYSNLNTEAFF,TGTGCCAGCAGTTACTCGAACCTGAACACTGAAGCTTTCTTT
NA,TRBV30,TRBJ2-7,NA,CAWSPDTYEQYF,TGTGCCTGGAGCCCGGATACCTACGAGCAGTACTTC
NA,TRBV19,TRBJ2-1,TRBD2,CASSSERGTQYNEQFF,TGTGCCAGTAGTTCCGAGCGGGGGACACAATACAATGAGCAGTTCTTC
few,TRBV5-6,TRBJ2-5,NA,CASSRTSPGTQYF,TGTGCCAGCAGCCGGACAAGCCCTGGGACCCAGTACTTC
medium-sized,TRBV18,TRBJ1-3,TRBD1,CASSPETGGRNTIYF,TGTGCCAGCTCACCAGAGACAGGGGGCAGAAACACCATATATTTT
NA,TRBV28,TRBJ2-3,NA,CASSLSRTQYF,TGTGCCAGCAGTTTAAGTAGGACGCAGTATTTT
few,TRBV7-3,TRBJ2-3,NA,CASSRYQDTQYF,TGTGCCAGCAGCCGGTATCAAGATACGCAGTATTTT
NA,TRBV14,TRBJ1-3,TRBD1,CASSARQGFIGNTIYF,TGTGCCAGCAGCGCACGACAGGGGTTTATCGGAAACACCATATATTTT
NA,TRBV23-1,TRBJ1-6,NA,CASSQSRQGNSPLHF,TGCGCCAGCAGTCAATCGAGGCAGGGTAACTCACCCCTCCACTTT
NA,TRBV29-1,TRBJ2-2,TRBD1,CSVQKGQGGTGELFF,TGCAGCGTCCAAAAGGGACAGGGAGGCACCGGGGAGCTGTTTTTT
NA,TRBV4-1,TRBJ2-2,NA,CASRGVGLANTGELFF,TGCGCCAGCAGGGGGGTGGGGCTCGCGAACACCGGGGAGCTGTTTTTT
NA,TRBV7-7,TRBJ2-5,TRBD2,CASSERVAGGQETQYF,TGTGCTAGCAGTGAACGGGTAGCGGGGGGACAAGAGACCCAGTACTTC
NA,TRBV19,TRBJ1-2,NA,CASSIQGYNGYTF,TGTGCCAGTAGTATTCAGGGTTACAATGGCTACACCTTC
NA,TRBV18,TRBJ1-1,NA,CASLTGRNTEAFF,TGTGCCAGCTTAACCGGGAGGAACACTGAAGCTTTCTTT
NA,TRBV2,TRBJ1-3,NA,CASNIRGSGNTIYF,TGTGCCAGCAACATAAGGGGCTCTGGAAACACCATATATTTT
NA,TRBV9,TRBJ2-5,TRBD1,CASSVVGTGGQETQYF,TGTGCCAGCAGCGTAGTGGGGACAGGGGGACAAGAGACCCAGTACTTC
NA,TRBV15,TRBJ2-5,NA,CATSSGTRENQETQYF,TGTGCCACCAGCAGCGGGACCCGGGAAAACCAAGAGACCCAGTACTTC
NA,TRBV6-5,TRBJ1-3,NA,CASSPAGVNTIYF,TGTGCCAGCAGTCCCGCCGGGGTGAACACCATATATTTT
few,TRBV13,TRBJ2-7,TRBD1,CASSFRQGAYEQYF,TGTGCCAGCAGCTTTCGGCAGGGGGCCTACGAGCAGTACTTC
NA,TRBV6-5,TRBJ1-2,NA,CASSSTGEEIYGYTF,TGTGCCAGCAGTTCGACGGGGGAGGAAATCTATGGCTACACCTTC
NA,TRBV2,TRBJ1-2,NA,CASSGAGKAGDGYTF,TGTGCCAGCAGTGGAGCAGGGAAGGCCGGGGATGGCTACACCTTC
NA,TRBV7-9,TRBJ2-5,TRBD2,CASSLDLSGRGETQYF,TGTGCCAGCAGCTTAGACCTAAGCGGGAGGGGAGAGACCCAGTACTTC
NA,TRBV9,TRBJ1-1,NA,CASSVAGGNTEAFF,TGTGCCAGCAGCGTAGCGGGGGGTAACACTGAAGCTTTCTTT
NA,TRBV7-6,TRBJ2-2,TRBD1,CASSYRTGETGELFF,TGTGCCAGCAGCTACCGGACAGGCGAGACCGGGGAGCTGTTTTTT
NA,TRBV7-3,TRBJ1-1,NA,CASSLQSMNTEAFF,TGTGCCAGCAGCCTACAGAGCATGAACACTGAAGCTTTCTTT
NA,TRBV7-2,TRBJ1-1,NA,CASSLELRSEAFF,TGTGCCAGCAGCTTAGAGCTTCGCTCTGAAGCTTTCTTT
NA,TRBV11-2,TRBJ2-3,TRBD2,CASSLGRDYDTQYF,TGTGCCAGCAGCTTAGGCCGGGACTATGATACGCAGTATTTT
NA,TRBV11-3,TRBJ2-5,TRBD2,CASSSGGNQETQYF,TGTGCCAGCAGCTCCGGGGGGAACCAAGAGACCCAGTACTTC
few,TRBV7-3,TRBJ1-2,NA,CASSPGGEYYGYTF,TGTGCCAGCAGCCCCGGGGGGGAGTATTATGGCTACACCTTC
NA,TRBV6-1,TRBJ2-2,TRBD2,CASKSSGTNTGELFF,TGTGCCAGCAAATCTAGCGGGACGAACACCGGGGAGCTGTTTTTT
once,TRBV2,TRBJ2-5,TRBD1,CASTEPGQGRETQYF,TGTGCCAGCACCGAGCCGGGACAGGGGAGGGAGACCCAGTACTTC
NA,TRBV9,TRBJ2-1,NA,CASSVGIRPGNSLLNEQFF,TGTGCCAGCAGCGTAGGTATTCGCCCCGGAAATAGTCTCCTGAATGAGCAGTTCTTC
NA,TRBV25-1,TRBJ2-7,TRBD1,CASSDARTGASEQYF,TGTGCCAGCAGTGATGCGAGGACAGGGGCGAGCGAGCAGTACTTC
NA,TRBV7-9,TRBJ1-1,NA,CAEDLLMGSTEAFF,TGTGCCGAGGACCTCCTCATGGGCTCCACTGAAGCTTTCTTT
NA,TRBV4-2,TRBJ1-2,NA,CASSQERVKGTRYTF,TGTGCCAGCAGCCAAGAGAGGGTTAAGGGGACAAGGTACACCTTC
NA,TRBV19,TRBJ2-2,TRBD1,CASRVQGTGKTGELFF,TGTGCCAGTAGGGTACAGGGGACAGGGAAGACCGGGGAGCTGTTTTTT
NA,TRBV2,TRBJ2-3,NA,CASRRRATDTQYF,TGTGCCAGCCGCAGGAGGGCTACAGATACGCAGTATTTT
NA,TRBV7-9,TRBJ2-3,TRBD2,CASSFPGGGITDTQYF,TGTGCCAGCAGCTTCCCCGGCGGGGGGATCACAGATACGCAGTATTTT
once,TRBV18,TRBJ1-4,TRBD1,CASSPPGTGLNEKLFF,TGTGCCAGCTCACCCCCCGGGACAGGGCTTAATGAAAAACTGTTTTTT
NA,TRBV11-3,TRBJ2-3,TRBD1,CASSQGQGARDTQYF,TGTGCCAGCAGCCAGGGACAGGGGGCAAGAGATACGCAGTATTTT
few,TRBV27,TRBJ1-6,NA,CASSLRPYNSPLHF,TGTGCCAGCAGTTTACGACCCTATAATTCACCCCTCCACTTT
once,TRBV6-1,TRBJ1-5,NA,CASSRAGTQPQHF,TGTGCCAGCAGTAGGGCAGGGACGCAGCCCCAGCATTTT
NA,TRBV5-6,TRBJ1-1,TRBD1,CASSLYRGRMAEAFF,TGTGCCAGCAGCTTATACAGGGGGAGGATGGCTGAAGCTTTCTTT
NA,TRBV5-1,TRBJ2-3,TRBD1,CASSLRSPRTGGTDTQYF,TGCGCCAGCAGCTTGAGGTCCCCTAGGACAGGGGGAACAGATACGCAGTATTTT
once,TRBV23-1,TRBJ2-5,TRBD2,CAGLGAGETQYF,TGCGCCGGCCTAGGAGCGGGGGAGACCCAGTACTTC
NA,TRBV9,TRBJ2-3,TRBD1,CASSVSTGGFGDTQYF,TGTGCCAGCAGCGTTTCGACAGGGGGCTTTGGAGATACGCAGTATTTT
NA,TRBV6-5,TRBJ2-3,NA,CASRDYSTDTQYF,TGTGCCAGCAGGGATTATTCCACAGATACGCAGTATTTT
NA,TRBV6-4,TRBJ1-4,NA,CASRRDGLEKLFF,TGTGCCAGCAGAAGGGACGGCTTAGAAAAACTGTTTTTT
NA,TRBV4-2,TRBJ1-2,NA,CASSPVGADWDTF,TGTGCCAGCAGCCCGGTGGGAGCCGATTGGGACACCTTC
NA,TRBV4-1,TRBJ2-7,TRBD1,CASSLGQQLFYEQYF,TGCGCCAGCAGCCTGGGACAGCAACTTTTCTACGAGCAGTACTTC
NA,TRBV6-5,TRBJ1-5,NA,CASSYSSMQPQHF,TGTGCCAGCAGTTACTCGAGTATGCAGCCCCAGCATTTT
NA,TRBV18,TRBJ2-7,TRBD1,CASSLTGVWDYEQYF,TGTGCCAGCTCATTAACAGGGGTATGGGATTACGAGCAGTACTTC
NA,TRBV4-1,TRBJ1-2,TRBD1,CASSQGLGQSFNYGYTF,TGCGCCAGCAGCCAAGGGCTGGGACAGAGCTTTAACTATGGCTACACCTTC
NA,TRBV5-1,TRBJ2-1,TRBD1,CASSPGTAPYNEQFF,TGCGCCAGCAGTCCCGGGACAGCACCATACAATGAGCAGTTCTTC
NA,TRBV7-9,TRBJ1-4,NA,CASSLPPGGRGMEKLFF,TGTGCCAGCAGCTTACCCCCCGGGGGGCGGGGGATGGAAAAACTGTTTTTT
few,TRBV30,TRBJ2-5,NA,CAWSQQGLRGTQYF,TGTGCCTGGAGTCAACAGGGCCTCCGGGGGACCCAGTACTTC
once,TRBV30,TRBJ1-5,TRBD1,CAFARGDQPQHF,TGTGCCTTTGCCAGGGGGGATCAGCCCCAGCATTTT